One and the same sample provided the 5 T cell receptor beta chains below, sequenced in a study of T cell responses to AZD1222 COVID-19 vaccine. The protocol was immunoSEQ multiplex PCR, while the TCRdb copy is restricted to in-frame clones and leaves out a portion. The sample has some 150,000 clones, 90% to 95% seen once; the top ten hold about 1.6%. This specimen consisted of peripheral blood, obtained 28 days after the second AZD1222 dose. All receptors derive from an adult who received the AZD1222 COVID-19 vaccine.

The chain employs TRBV7-8 and TRBJ1-2; D remains unclear. Trimming stripped 5 bases from V and 0 bases from J, with 13 bases between. The CDR3 has 15 amino acids. Germline V lookup: CDR1 SGHVS, CDR2 FQNEAQ. CDR3 sequence (DNA): TGTGCCAGCAGCCCCCCGGACCGTACTAACTATGGCTACACCTTC. Its protein product is CASSPPDRTNYGYTF.

J is TRBJ2-2 and V is TRBV4-2, with D unresolved. The CDR3 sequence is 13 residues long. Germline-derived CDR1 and CDR2 are LGHNA and YNFKEQ. Trimming removed 4 bases at V and 6 bases at J, with 9 bases between. CDR3 sequence reads: CASSPISPGELFF. The DNA for the CDR3 is TGTGCCAGCAGCCCTATCAGTCCCGGGGAGCTGTTTTTT.

The chain recombines TRBV7-3 with TRBJ2-1; TRBD2 matches at 10 bases. This CDR3 has 16 amino acids. V trimming: 4 bases; J trimming: 3 bases; junction bases outside the gene matches: 6. Germline assignment: CDR1 SGHTA and CDR2 FQGTGA. This CDR3 reads CASSSLAGVGYNEQFF. CDR3 DNA: TGTGCCAGCAGCTCGCTAGCGGGAGTGGGCTACAATGAGCAGTTCTTC.

The chain employs TRBV18 and TRBJ2-1, with a possible D match to TRBD1 (6 bases). Germline CDR1 reads KGHSH; CDR2 reads LQKENI. The CDR3 length is 13 residues. The V gene lost 5 bases and the J gene lost 4 bases, with 9 bases spanning the gap. This CDR3 is CASSFTGYNEQFF. DNA of the CDR3: TGTGCCAGCTCATTTACAGGGTACAATGAGCAGTTCTTC.

This chain links TRBV19 with TRBJ1-5, with D unclear. The CDR3 length is 16 residues. Trimming shortened V by 3 bases and J by 4 bases, and 16 bases separated the two germline ends. The germline CDR1 and CDR2 sequences are LNHDA and SQIVND (reference sequence). In DNA form, the CDR3 reads TGTGCCAGTAGTATTCCAAGGACTGTGGTTAATCAGCCCCAGCATTTT. Residues: CASSIPRTVVNQPQHF. Using reference TRBV19 and TRBJ1-5 for the parts outside the CDR3, the full variable domain is DGGITQSPKYLFRKEGQNVTLSCEQNLNHDAMYWYRQDPGQGLRLIYYSQIVNDFQKGDIAEGYSVSREKKESFPLTVTSAQKNPTAFYLCASSIPRTVVNQPQHFGDGTRLSIL.